These 18 T cell receptor beta chains were sequenced from one sample in a study of T cell repertoires in cytomegalovirus infection. These TCRs are of unknown antigen specificity. TCRdb redid the calling of the reads with MiXCR, one entry per CDR3 protein. The table shows 550,000 to 700,000 distinct CDR3 sequences, with under 45% occurring only once. The input for sequencing was cultured PBMCs, taken from culture after CMV antigen stimulation. Receptors were obtained from a human donor in good health (CMV status not recorded). Some clones in this sample may be carry-over from other donors' samples.

V usage is TRBV4-1 and J usage is TRBJ2-3, with D unresolved. Germline loops: CDR1 MGHRA, CDR2 YSYEKL. Trimming removed 0 bases at V and 2 bases at J, with 9 bases between. This CDR3 region has 15 residues. CDR3 coding DNA: TGCGCCAGCAGCCAAGATATGGGTTACACAGATACGCAGTATTTT. The encoded protein is CASSQDMGYTDTQYF.

Only a few counts were recorded for this clonotype. This chain uses TRBV7-6 with TRBJ2-7; tentatively, D is TRBD2 (5 bases). Per the germline V gene, CDR1 is SGHVS and CDR2 is FNYEAQ. This CDR3 has 15 amino acids. Trimming removed 2 bases from V and 3 bases from J, with 14 bases in between. Written as DNA, the CDR3 is TGTGCCAGCAGCTTAAGCGGTGCGGGTTTCTACGAGCAGTACTTC. This codes for CASSLSGAGFYEQYF.

CDR3 in DNA: TGTGCCAGAAGTGCAGGGGGGAGAGTCTCCTACGAGCAGTACTTC. It is translated as CARSAGGRVSYEQYF. The gene calls are TRBV6-2 or TRBV6-3 and TRBJ2-7, with D possibly TRBD1 on 7 matching bases. This CDR3 spans 15 amino acids. Trimming took off 9 bases at V and 0 bases at J, with 18 bases between the two ends. Germline V lookup: CDR1 MNHEY, CDR2 SVGEGT.

CDR3 loop: CASSQPWADTQYF. CDR3 sequence (DNA): TGCGCCAGCAGCCAGCCGTGGGCAGATACGCAGTATTTT. The chain has TRBV4-1 and TRBJ2-3; D remains unclear. This CDR3 is 13 amino acids long. Between the trimmed V and J ends, which lost 3 bases and 4 bases, there was a span of 8 bases. The germline V gene has CDR1 MGHRA and CDR2 YSYEKL.

This clonotype was detected many times. This chain uses TRBV7-2 with TRBJ1-2, with TRBD1 matching 9 bases. The CDR3 extends over 14 amino acids. J was trimmed by 6 bases and V by 1 base; bases with no gene match: 3. Germline V gene lookup returns CDR1 SGHTA and CDR2 FQGNSA. In nucleotides, the CDR3 is TGTGCCAGCAGCTTAGTATGGACAGGGGATGGCTACACCTTC. Its translation is CASSLVWTGDGYTF.

The J gene is TRBJ2-5, the V gene TRBV6-1; D possibly matches TRBD1 or TRBD2 (5 bases each). The CDR3 has 16 amino acids. Per germline, CDR1 MNHNS and CDR2 SASEGT. Trimming shortened V by 8 bases and J by 2 bases, and 21 bases separated the two germline ends. The CDR3 sequence is CASFPEGTRVQETQYF. For the CDR3, the DNA is TGTGCCAGCTTTCCCGAGGGGACCCGAGTTCAAGAGACCCAGTACTTC.

This clonotype has more than one count but fewer than ten. CDR3 DNA sequence: TGCAGTGCTAGAGGTGCGTCTAGCGAAATCATGGAGACCCAGTACTTC. Translating it yields CSARGASSEIMETQYF. The gene calls are TRBV20-1 and TRBJ2-5; perhaps TRBD2 as D (6 bases). The V and J ends lost 1 base and 5 bases respectively, with 20 bases between them. The CDR3 extends over 16 amino acids. Per the germline V gene, CDR1 is DFQATT and CDR2 is SNEGSKA (reference sequence).

This rearrangement joins TRBV15 to TRBJ2-7; D may be TRBD2 (5 bases). V was trimmed by 0 bases and J by 0 bases, leaving 15 bases between them. The CDR3 spans 17 residues. Germline assignment: CDR1 LNHNV and CDR2 YYDKDF (reference sequence). DNA for the CDR3: TGTGCCACCAGCAGAGAGGGGAGTTCCCATAGCTCCTACGAGCAGTACTTC. Translation: CATSREGSSHSSYEQYF.

This CDR3 is CASSLYTNSPLHF. In nucleotides, the CDR3 is TGTGCCAGCAGTTTATATACTAATTCACCCCTCCACTTT. The gene calls are TRBV27 and TRBJ1-6; no firm D call. This CDR3 has 13 amino acids. V was shortened by 1 base and J by 6 bases, with 4 bases between the two germline ends. The germline V gene has CDR1 MNHEY and CDR2 SMNVEV (reference sequence).

The V and J genes are TRBV7-9 and TRBJ1-2; the D is unclear. This CDR3 comprises 14 residues. V lost 3 bases and J lost 3, with 11 bases in between. CDR1 is SEHNR, CDR2 FQNEAQ, per germline (reference sequence). The CDR3 DNA sequence: TGTGCCAGCAGCTTTGCTTTAAGGGACTATGGCTACACCTTC. It specifies CASSFALRDYGYTF. Together with reference TRBV7-9 and TRBJ1-2, the CDR3 gives the full variable domain: DTGVSQNPRHKITKRGQNVTFRCDPISEHNRLYWYRQTLGQGPEFLTYFQNEAQLEKSRLLSDRFSAERPKGSFSTLEIQRTEQGDSAMYLCASSFALRDYGYTFGSGTRLTVV.

The CDR3 loop reads CASSSGVWNQPQHF. DNA of the CDR3: TGTGCCAGCAGTTCCGGAGTATGGAATCAGCCCCAGCATTTT. The V gene is TRBV6-8, the J gene TRBJ1-5; D gene uncertain. CDR3 size: 14 residues. The germline V gene has CDR1 MNHGY and CDR2 SAAAGT. V was shortened by 4 bases and J by 4 bases, with 11 bases between the two germline ends.

This rearrangement joins TRBV4-1 to TRBJ1-5; no definite D call. Germline V gene sequence: CDR1 MGHRA, CDR2 YSYEKL. This CDR3 region has 13 residues. The V end lost 0 bases, the J end lost 6 bases, and 6 bases lay between the germline ends. CDR3 nucleotide sequence: TGCGCCAGCAGCCAAGATGGGAGTCAGCCCCAGCATTTT. Its translation is CASSQDGSQPQHF.

The genes are TRBV6-6 and TRBJ2-1, with TRBD1 as a possible D gene (5 bases). CDR3 length equals 15 residues. Per germline, CDR1 MNHNY and CDR2 SVGAGI (reference sequence). The V end lost 0 bases, the J end lost 4 bases, and 10 bases lay between the germline ends. CDR3 DNA: TGTGCCAGCAGTTACTCGCCAGGGATATACAATGAGCAGTTCTTC. Translation gives CASSYSPGIYNEQFF.

The chain has TRBV20-1 and TRBJ2-7, with 7 bases aligning to TRBD2. Losses at the gene ends were 3 bases for V and 0 bases for J; bases not matched to a gene: 5. The CDR3 runs 14 residues. CDR1 is DFQATT, CDR2 SNEGSKA, per germline (reference sequence). The CDR3 sequence is CSASGWTSSYEQYF. CDR3 nucleotides: TGCAGTGCTAGCGGGTGGACTAGCTCCTACGAGCAGTACTTC.

This clonotype showed up just a few times. The chain links TRBV6-1 to TRBJ2-6, with a tentative D call TRBD1 (6 bases). This CDR3 spans 17 amino acids. Between the trimmed V and J ends, which lost 7 bases and 0 bases, there was a span of 16 bases. Germline lookup yields CDR1 MNHNS and CDR2 SASEGT. The CDR3 DNA follows: TGTGCCAGCAACCCTGGGGGCAGCAACTCTGGGGCCAACGTCCTGACTTTC. It yields the protein CASNPGGSNSGANVLTF.

This chain connects TRBV5-1 to TRBJ1-1; D not resolved. CDR3 size: 13 residues. Germline CDR1 is SGHRS and CDR2 is YFSETQ. Trimming took off 7 bases at V and 2 bases at J, with 12 bases between the two ends. In nucleotides, the CDR3 is TGCGCCAGCCGCGCTGAGGGAAACACTGAAGCTTTCTTT. Encoded protein: CASRAEGNTEAFF.

This chain joins TRBV10-3 and TRBJ1-2, with 9 bases lining up with TRBD1. The CDR3 has 15 residues. V shed 6 bases and J 2 bases; nucleotides not matched to a gene: 7. Germline CDR1 and CDR2: ENHRY and SYGVKD. In DNA, the CDR3 is TGTGCCATCAGAAGGACAGGGGATGAGAACTATGGCTACACCTTC. Encoded protein: CAIRRTGDENYGYTF.

The chain links TRBV24-1 to TRBJ2-2; 7 bases fit TRBD2. Germline-derived CDR1 and CDR2 are KGHDR and SFDVKD. The CDR3 sequence is 14 residues long. The junction had 3 bases not matched to a gene; V was cut back by 5 bases and J by 4 bases. The CDR3 nucleotides read TGTGCCACCAGTGCCTGGGGGGGCACCGGGGAGCTGTTTTTT. Amino acids: CATSAWGGTGELFF.